The rows below give T cell receptor beta chains drawn from one sample of a study of OX40 agonist ivuxolimab in advanced cancers. Sequenced by immunoSEQ multiplex PCR; TCRdb stores in-frame clones only, minus some. This sample has about 59,000 clones, with 80% to 95% found just once. Sequences were derived from CD4+ or CD8+ T cells sorted from blood, sampled in a trial of the OX40 agonist ivuxolimab. The source is an adult with an advanced solid tumor such as melanoma, head and neck, liver or kidney cancer. Both conserved end residues are part of each CDR3. The order of the fields is J gene, D gene, clone size, V gene, CDR3 protein, CDR3 DNA. D genes are given only for firm matches. Size tells how often a clone was seen (once, few, many) or the class of an expanded clone, and some rows leave it out.

TRBJ1-2,-,-,TRBV25-1,CASSEAQGWTLGYTF,TGTGCCAGCAGTGAGGCCCAGGGCTGGACCCTTGGCTACACCTTC
TRBJ1-2,TRBD1,once,TRBV28,CASSSRQGVYGYTF,TGTGCCAGCAGTTCCCGACAGGGCGTTTATGGCTACACCTTC
TRBJ1-2,-,-,TRBV13,CASSLQGSATNYGYTF,TGTGCCAGCAGCTTACAGGGCAGCGCCACTAACTATGGCTACACCTTC
TRBJ1-1,-,-,TRBV4-3,CASSPRRGGTEAFF,TGCGCCAGCAGCCCCCGTAGGGGGGGAACTGAAGCTTTCTTT
TRBJ1-2,TRBD1,-,TRBV5-6,CASSPDQGAGYGYTF,TGTGCCAGCAGCCCGGATCAGGGGGCAGGCTATGGCTACACCTTC
TRBJ2-7,TRBD1,-,TRBV29-1,CSVVTGISYEQYF,TGCAGCGTAGTGACAGGGATCTCCTACGAGCAGTACTTC
TRBJ2-3,TRBD2,-,TRBV7-9,CASSNEGTSGLDTQYF,TGTGCCAGCAGCAACGAAGGGACTAGCGGGCTAGATACGCAGTATTTT
TRBJ2-2,-,once,TRBV5-4,CASSLWGAGELFF,TGTGCCAGCAGCTTGTGGGGGGCCGGGGAGCTGTTTTTT
TRBJ1-5,TRBD1,-,TRBV28,CASGPGQSKGQPQHF,TGTGCCAGCGGACCGGGACAGTCCAAAGGGCAGCCCCAGCATTTT
TRBJ1-5,-,once,TRBV6-5,CASSYSGIQPQHF,TGTGCCAGCAGTTACTCGGGGATACAGCCCCAGCATTTT
TRBJ2-4,TRBD1,-,TRBV4-1,CASSQEQGNAKNIQYF,TGCGCCAGCAGCCAGGAACAGGGGAATGCCAAAAACATTCAGTACTTC
TRBJ1-1,-,once,TRBV4-3,CASSQDLGSIRTEAFF,TGCGCCAGCAGCCAAGATCTGGGATCCATCAGGACTGAAGCTTTCTTT
TRBJ1-1,-,-,TRBV19,CASRDEGYAGTEAFF,TGTGCCAGTAGAGACGAGGGGTATGCCGGGACTGAAGCTTTCTTT
TRBJ2-1,-,-,TRBV7-3,CASSLRSAYNEQFF,TGTGCCAGCAGCTTAAGATCGGCGTACAATGAGCAGTTCTTC
TRBJ1-3,TRBD1,-,TRBV7-2,CASSLAQGAKGNTIYF,TGTGCCAGCAGCTTAGCTCAGGGGGCTAAGGGAAACACCATATATTTT
TRBJ1-1,-,once,TRBV28,CASRPSNTEAFF,TGTGCCAGCAGACCATCTAACACTGAAGCTTTCTTT
TRBJ2-1,-,-,TRBV11-2,CASSPAMGQFF,TGTGCCAGCAGCCCCGCCATGGGACAGTTCTTC
TRBJ2-3,-,-,TRBV25-1,CASSEYGPSTDTQYF,TGTGCCAGCAGTGAATATGGTCCTAGCACAGATACGCAGTATTTT
TRBJ1-5,-,-,TRBV30,CAWSVGVGRDQPQHF,TGTGCCTGGAGTGTGGGTGTCGGTAGGGATCAGCCCCAGCATTTT
TRBJ2-1,TRBD2,once,TRBV13,CASSLEASGVSSYNEQFF,TGTGCCAGCAGCTTAGAAGCTAGCGGGGTTAGCTCCTACAATGAGCAGTTCTTC
TRBJ1-2,-,-,TRBV6-1,CASSESGRVTYGYTF,TGTGCCAGCAGTGAATCAGGCAGGGTAACCTATGGCTACACCTTC
TRBJ2-7,TRBD1,-,TRBV28,CASSNRGAHEQYF,TGTGCCAGCAGTAACAGGGGTGCTCACGAGCAGTACTTC
TRBJ1-2,-,-,TRBV7-6,CASSLVGVGNLPLDGYTF,TGTGCCAGCAGCTTAGTGGGGGTAGGGAACCTCCCTTTGGACGGCTACACCTTC
TRBJ2-1,-,once,TRBV28,CASRAGLRPYNEQFF,TGTGCCAGCAGGGCGGGACTTCGTCCCTACAATGAGCAGTTCTTC
TRBJ1-2,-,-,TRBV28,CASSFAANYGYTF,TGTGCCAGCAGTTTCGCGGCTAACTATGGCTACACCTTC
TRBJ2-2,-,-,TRBV6-5,CASSYSLTGELFF,TGTGCCAGCAGTTACTCCCTCACCGGGGAGCTGTTTTTT
TRBJ2-3,-,-,TRBV10-2,CASSEHGLATQYF,TGCGCCAGCAGTGAGCACGGCTTGGCTACGCAGTATTTT
TRBJ2-7,-,-,TRBV6-6,CASSYHPEYEQYF,TGTGCCAGCAGTTACCACCCCGAATACGAGCAGTACTTC
TRBJ1-2,-,-,TRBV27,CASSLFADSYGYTF,TGTGCCAGCAGTTTATTCGCGGATTCCTATGGCTACACCTTC
TRBJ2-1,-,-,TRBV6-5,CASSYRGAEHYNEQFF,TGTGCCAGCAGTTACCGGGGAGCGGAGCACTACAATGAGCAGTTCTTC
TRBJ1-1,-,-,TRBV30,CAWGSLNTEAFF,TGTGCCTGGGGGTCCCTGAACACTGAAGCTTTCTTT
TRBJ2-1,TRBD1,-,TRBV11-2,CASSLAPGTGPYNEQFF,TGTGCCAGCAGCTTAGCCCCCGGGACAGGGCCCTACAATGAGCAGTTCTTC
TRBJ2-7,-,-,TRBV10-2,CASSESGEQYF,TGCGCCAGCAGTGAGTCGGGGGAGCAGTACTTC
TRBJ1-6,-,-,TRBV30,CAWRRPNSANSPLHF,TGTGCCTGGAGACGACCTAACAGCGCGAATTCACCCCTCCACTTT
TRBJ1-5,-,-,TRBV30,CAWSIGGNQPQHF,TGTGCCTGGAGTATAGGGGGAAACCAGCCCCAGCATTTT
TRBJ2-2,-,-,TRBV4-3,CASSQVRSRVMGDTGELFF,TGCGCCAGCAGCCAAGTGCGGAGCAGGGTCATGGGAGACACCGGGGAGCTGTTTTTT
TRBJ1-1,-,-,TRBV30,CAWSVLQGGGEAFF,TGTGCCTGGAGTGTACTGCAAGGGGGGGGTGAAGCTTTCTTT
TRBJ2-1,TRBD2,-,TRBV25-1,CASSMAGAYNEQFF,TGTGCCAGCAGTATGGCGGGAGCCTACAATGAGCAGTTCTTC
TRBJ2-3,-,-,TRBV5-6,CASSFGTDTQYF,TGTGCCAGCAGCTTCGGAACAGATACGCAGTATTTT
TRBJ2-1,TRBD2,-,TRBV20-1,CSAGTSGEFF,TGCAGTGCTGGGACTAGCGGTGAGTTCTTC
TRBJ2-4,-,-,TRBV6-5,CASSYSGGLGQYF,TGTGCCAGCAGTTACTCTGGTGGTTTGGGTCAGTACTTC
TRBJ2-2,-,-,TRBV30,CACPVTGELFF,TGTGCCTGTCCAGTCACCGGGGAGCTGTTTTTT
TRBJ2-1,-,-,TRBV12-5,CASGLVTGGAHIHEQFF,TGTGCTAGTGGTTTGGTAACCGGAGGGGCCCATATACATGAGCAGTTCTTC
TRBJ2-7,-,-,TRBV18,CASSPRGYEQYF,TGTGCCAGCTCACCACGGGGCTACGAGCAGTACTTC
TRBJ1-3,-,-,TRBV4-3,CASSQDPNLRNTIYF,TGCGCCAGCAGCCAAGATCCCAACCTGAGAAACACCATATATTTT
TRBJ2-1,-,once,TRBV6-6,CASSQVLGEQFF,TGTGCCAGCAGTCAAGTCCTCGGTGAGCAGTTCTTC
TRBJ2-1,TRBD2,-,TRBV9,CASGGLAGDLDNEQFF,TGTGCCAGCGGGGGACTAGCGGGAGATTTAGACAATGAGCAGTTCTTC
TRBJ2-3,-,-,TRBV14,CASSQIFPDTQYF,TGTGCCAGCAGCCAGATTTTTCCAGATACGCAGTATTTT
TRBJ2-3,-,-,TRBV4-1,CASSQGWSDTQYF,TGCGCCAGCAGCCAAGGTTGGAGTGATACGCAGTATTTT
TRBJ1-5,-,few,TRBV4-1,CASSQRHGGSNQPQHF,TGCGCCAGCAGCCAGCGACACGGCGGGAGCAATCAGCCCCAGCATTTT
TRBJ2-1,-,-,TRBV10-3,CAISEGLEQFF,TGTGCCATCAGTGAGGGACTAGAGCAGTTCTTC